This paragraph covers one T cell receptor beta chain sequence. V was pared by 0 bases and J by 3 bases, with 21 bases between. Per the germline V gene, CDR1 is DFQATT and CDR2 is SNEGSKA (reference sequence). This CDR3 has 18 amino acids. This sample was included in a study of T-cell memory formation after mild COVID-19. Constant-segment primers served in 5'RACE that generated TCR alpha and TCR beta cDNA libraries bearing sample barcodes and UMIs. TCRdb passed the 5' RACE reads through MiXCR, listing each CDR3 protein once. This sample has fewer than 550,000 distinct CDR3 sequences; 15% to 25% occur once, and the top ten carry 7.5% to 10%.

V is TRBV20-1 and J is TRBJ2-1, with D perhaps matching TRBD1 (5 bases). This TCR came from an adult woman who had mild COVID-19 (a few samples of this study predate the infection). Cell type and time point are not known. Input material: PBMCs or a T cell subset sorted from them (not recorded which). DNA for the CDR3: TGCAGTGCTAGAGAGTTCGCAGGGCAGGCCGCGGTCTACAATGAGCAGTTCTTC. Translation gives CSAREFAGQAAVYNEQFF.